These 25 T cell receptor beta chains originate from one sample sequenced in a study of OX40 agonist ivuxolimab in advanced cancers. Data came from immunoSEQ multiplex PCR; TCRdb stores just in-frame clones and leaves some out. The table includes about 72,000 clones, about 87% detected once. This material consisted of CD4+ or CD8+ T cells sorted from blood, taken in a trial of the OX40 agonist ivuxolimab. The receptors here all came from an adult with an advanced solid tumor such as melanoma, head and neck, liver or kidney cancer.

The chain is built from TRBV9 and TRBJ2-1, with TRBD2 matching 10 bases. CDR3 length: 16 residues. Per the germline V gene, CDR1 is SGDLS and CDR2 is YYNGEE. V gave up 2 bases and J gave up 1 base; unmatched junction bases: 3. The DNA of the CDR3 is TGTGCCAGCAGCGTCCTACTAGCGGGGTCCTACAATGAGCAGTTCTTC. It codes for CASSVLLAGSYNEQFF.

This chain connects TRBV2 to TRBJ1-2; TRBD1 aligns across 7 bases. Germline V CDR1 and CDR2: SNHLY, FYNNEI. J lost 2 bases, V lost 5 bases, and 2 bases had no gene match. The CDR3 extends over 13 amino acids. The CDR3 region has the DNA TGTGCCAGCAGTTCGGACAGGAACTATGGCTACACCTTC. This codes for CASSSDRNYGYTF. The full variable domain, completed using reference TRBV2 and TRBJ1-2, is EPEVTQTPSHQVTQMGQEVILRCVPISNHLYFYWYRQILGQKVEFLVSFYNNEISEKSEIFDDQFSVERPDGSNFTLKIRSTKLEDSAMYFCASSSDRNYGYTFGSGTRLTVV.

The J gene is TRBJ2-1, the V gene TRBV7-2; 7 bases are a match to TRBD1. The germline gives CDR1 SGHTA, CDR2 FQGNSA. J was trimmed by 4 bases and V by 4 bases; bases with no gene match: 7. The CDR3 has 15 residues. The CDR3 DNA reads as TGTGCCAGCAGCTCAGCCGGGACAGAGTACAATGAGCAGTTCTTC. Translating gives CASSSAGTEYNEQFF.

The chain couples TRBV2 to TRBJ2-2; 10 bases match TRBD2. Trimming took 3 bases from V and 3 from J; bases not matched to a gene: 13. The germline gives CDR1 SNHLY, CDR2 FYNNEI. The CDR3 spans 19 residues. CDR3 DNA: TGTGCCAGCAGTGACCTAGGACTAGCGGAGAATAGGGACACCGGGGAGCTGTTTTTT. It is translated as CASSDLGLAENRDTGELFF.

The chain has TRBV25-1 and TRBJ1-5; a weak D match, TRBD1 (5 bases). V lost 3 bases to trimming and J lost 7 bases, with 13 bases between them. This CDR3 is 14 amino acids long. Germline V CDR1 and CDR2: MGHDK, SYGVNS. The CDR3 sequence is CASSEWGVGQPQHF. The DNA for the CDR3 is TGTGCCAGCAGTGAGTGGGGGGTAGGCCAGCCCCAGCATTTT.

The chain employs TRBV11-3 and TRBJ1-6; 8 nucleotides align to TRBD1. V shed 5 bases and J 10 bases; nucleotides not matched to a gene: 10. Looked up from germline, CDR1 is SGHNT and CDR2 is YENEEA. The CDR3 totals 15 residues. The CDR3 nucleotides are TGTGCCAGCAGCATGACAGGGGAACCTCGATCACCCCTCCACTTT. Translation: CASSMTGEPRSPLHF. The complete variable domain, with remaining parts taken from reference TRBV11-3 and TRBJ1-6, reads EAGVVQSPRYKIIEKKQPVAFWCNPISGHNTLYWYLQNLGQGPELLIRYENEEAVDDSQLPKDRFSAERLKGVDSTLKIQPAELGDSAVYLCASSMTGEPRSPLHFGNGTRLTVT.

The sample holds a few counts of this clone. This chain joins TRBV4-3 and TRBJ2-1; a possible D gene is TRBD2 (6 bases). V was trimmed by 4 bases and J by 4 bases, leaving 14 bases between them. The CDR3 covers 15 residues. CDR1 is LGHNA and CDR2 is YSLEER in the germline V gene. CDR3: CASSRLAGRYNEQFF. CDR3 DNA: TGCGCCAGCAGCCGCCTGGCGGGACGATACAATGAGCAGTTCTTC.

In nucleotides, the CDR3 is TGCGCCAGCAGTCGCCCTGACAGGGCCAACACCGGGGAGCTGTTTTTT. Residues: CASSRPDRANTGELFF. This rearrangement joins TRBV4-1 to TRBJ2-2, with 7 bases fitting TRBD1. CDR3 length equals 16 residues. The V segment lost 6 bases and the J segment 2 bases; nucleotides outside the gene matches: 9. Germline V gives CDR1 MGHRA, CDR2 YSYEKL.

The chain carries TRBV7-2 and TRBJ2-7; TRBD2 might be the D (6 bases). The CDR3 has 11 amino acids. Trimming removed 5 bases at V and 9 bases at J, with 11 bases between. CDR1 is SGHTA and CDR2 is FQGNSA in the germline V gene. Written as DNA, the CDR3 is TGTGCCAGCAGCCCGGGAGTTACGCAGTACTTC. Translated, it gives CASSPGVTQYF.

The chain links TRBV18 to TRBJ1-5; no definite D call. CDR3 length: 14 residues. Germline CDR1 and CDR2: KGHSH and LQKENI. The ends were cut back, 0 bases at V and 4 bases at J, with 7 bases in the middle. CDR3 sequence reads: CASSPPTGNQPQHF. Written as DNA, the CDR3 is TGTGCCAGCTCACCACCGACCGGTAATCAGCCCCAGCATTTT. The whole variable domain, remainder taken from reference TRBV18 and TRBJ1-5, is NAGVMQNPRHLVRRRGQEARLRCSPMKGHSHVYWYRQLPEEGLKFMVYLQKENIIDESGMPKERFSAEFPKEGPSILRIQQVVRGDSAAYFCASSPPTGNQPQHFGDGTRLSIL.

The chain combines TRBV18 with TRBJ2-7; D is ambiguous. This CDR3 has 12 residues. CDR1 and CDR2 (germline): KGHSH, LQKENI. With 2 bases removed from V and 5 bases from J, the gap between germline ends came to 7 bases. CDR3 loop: CASSPNGDEQYF. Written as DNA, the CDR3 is TGTGCCAGCTCACCAAACGGCGACGAGCAGTACTTC.

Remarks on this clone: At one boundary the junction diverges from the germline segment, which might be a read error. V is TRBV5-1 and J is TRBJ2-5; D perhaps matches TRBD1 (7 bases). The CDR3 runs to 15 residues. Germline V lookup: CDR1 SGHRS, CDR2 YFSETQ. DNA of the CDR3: TGCGCCAACAGCACTGCGGGGACAGCGCAAGAGACCCAGTACTTC. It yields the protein CANSTAGTAQETQYF.

CDR3 sequence reads: CASSERGRVEQYF. The DNA of the CDR3 is TGCGCCAGCAGTGAAAGGGGCAGGGTCGAGCAGTACTTC. The gene calls are TRBV10-2 and TRBJ2-7, with D maybe TRBD1 (5 bases). The CDR3 is made up of 13 amino acids. Germline CDR1 and CDR2: WSHSY and SAAADI. Trimming pared 3 bases from V and 6 bases from J, leaving 12 bases between.

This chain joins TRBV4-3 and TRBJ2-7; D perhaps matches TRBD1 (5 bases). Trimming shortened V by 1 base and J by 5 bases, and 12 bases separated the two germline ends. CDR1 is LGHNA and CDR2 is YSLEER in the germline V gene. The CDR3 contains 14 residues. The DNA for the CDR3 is TGCGCCAGCAGCCAAGGGGTGGACAACAACGAGCAGTACTTC. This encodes CASSQGVDNNEQYF.

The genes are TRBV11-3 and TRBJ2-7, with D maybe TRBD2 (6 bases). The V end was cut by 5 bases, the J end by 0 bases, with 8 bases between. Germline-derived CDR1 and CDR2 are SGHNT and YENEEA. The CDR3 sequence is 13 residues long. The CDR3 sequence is CASSLTSSYEQYF. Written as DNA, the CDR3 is TGTGCCAGCAGCCTGACTAGCTCCTACGAGCAGTACTTC.

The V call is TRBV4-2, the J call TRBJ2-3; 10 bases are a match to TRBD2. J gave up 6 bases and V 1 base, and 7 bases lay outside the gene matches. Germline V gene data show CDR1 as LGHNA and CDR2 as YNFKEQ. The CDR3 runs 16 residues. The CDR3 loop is CASSQVQRGGGDTQYF. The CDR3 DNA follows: TGTGCCAGCAGCCAAGTGCAGCGGGGGGGAGGGGATACGCAGTATTTT.

In DNA form, the CDR3 reads TGTGCCAGCACCTTGACGGGGGACACTGAAGCTTTCTTT. As protein: CASTLTGDTEAFF. The V gene is TRBV6-1, the J gene TRBJ1-1; tentative D call: TRBD1 (5 bases). The CDR3 runs to 13 residues. The V gene's germline CDR1 is MNHNS and CDR2 SASEGT. Trimming cost V 7 bases and J 3 bases, with 12 bases left between them.

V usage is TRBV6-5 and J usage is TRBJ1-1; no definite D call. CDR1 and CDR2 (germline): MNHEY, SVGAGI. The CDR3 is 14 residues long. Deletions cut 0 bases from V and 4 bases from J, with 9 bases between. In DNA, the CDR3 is TGTGCCAGCAGTTACTCTCGAGTTGGCACTGAAGCTTTCTTT. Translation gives CASSYSRVGTEAFF.

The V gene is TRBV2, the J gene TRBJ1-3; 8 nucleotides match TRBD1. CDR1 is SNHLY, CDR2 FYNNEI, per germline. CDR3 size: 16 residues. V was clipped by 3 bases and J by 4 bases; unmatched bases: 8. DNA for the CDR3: TGTGCCAGCAGTGAGGAGACAGGGGTGGTAGGAAACACCATATATTTT. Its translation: CASSEETGVVGNTIYF. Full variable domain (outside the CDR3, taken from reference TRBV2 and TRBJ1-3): EPEVTQTPSHQVTQMGQEVILRCVPISNHLYFYWYRQILGQKVEFLVSFYNNEISEKSEIFDDQFSVERPDGSNFTLKIRSTKLEDSAMYFCASSEETGVVGNTIYFGEGSWLTVV.

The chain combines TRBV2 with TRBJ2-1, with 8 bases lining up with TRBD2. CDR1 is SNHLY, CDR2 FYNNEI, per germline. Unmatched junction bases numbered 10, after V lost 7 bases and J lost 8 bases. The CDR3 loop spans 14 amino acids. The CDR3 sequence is CASNPGTSVYEQFF. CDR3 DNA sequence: TGTGCCAGCAACCCCGGGACTAGTGTCTATGAGCAGTTCTTC.

The CDR3 DNA follows: TGTGCCAGCAGTAGACAGGGGGCCGAAACTGAAGCTTTCTTT. It codes for CASSRQGAETEAFF. The chain carries TRBV6-5 and TRBJ1-1; 10 bases are shared with TRBD1. The CDR3 extends over 14 amino acids. CDR1 and CDR2 (germline): MNHEY, SVGAGI. The J segment lost 5 bases and the V segment lost 5 bases, leaving 5 bases of the junction unmatched.

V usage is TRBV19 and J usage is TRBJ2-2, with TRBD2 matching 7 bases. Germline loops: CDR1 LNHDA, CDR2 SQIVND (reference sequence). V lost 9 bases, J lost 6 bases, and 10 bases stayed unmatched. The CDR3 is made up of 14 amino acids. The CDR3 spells CASWSGNTPGELFF. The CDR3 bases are TGTGCCAGCTGGAGCGGGAATACACCCGGGGAGCTGTTTTTT.

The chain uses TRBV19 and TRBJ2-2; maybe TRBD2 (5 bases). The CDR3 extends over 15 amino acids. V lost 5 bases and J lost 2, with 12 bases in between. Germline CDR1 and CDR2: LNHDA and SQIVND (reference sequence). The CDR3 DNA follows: TGTGCCAGTAGTCTCAGCGGACCAAACACCGGGGAGCTGTTTTTT. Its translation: CASSLSGPNTGELFF.

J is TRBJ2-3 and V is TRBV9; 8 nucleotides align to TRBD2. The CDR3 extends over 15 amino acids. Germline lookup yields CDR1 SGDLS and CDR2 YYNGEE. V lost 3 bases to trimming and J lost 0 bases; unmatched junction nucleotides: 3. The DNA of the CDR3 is TGTGCCAGCAGCGCCGGGACTAGGAGCACAGATACGCAGTATTTT. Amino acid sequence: CASSAGTRSTDTQYF.

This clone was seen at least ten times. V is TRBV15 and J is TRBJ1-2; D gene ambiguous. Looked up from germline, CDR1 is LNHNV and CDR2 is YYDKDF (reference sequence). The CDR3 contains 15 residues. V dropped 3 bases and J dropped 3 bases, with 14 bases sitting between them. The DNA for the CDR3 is TGTGCCACCAGCAGGAACAGAGGGCTTCACTATGGCTACACCTTC. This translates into CATSRNRGLHYGYTF.